One sample yielded the 24 T cell receptor beta chains listed below, sequenced in a study of Tregs in tolerant kidney transplant recipients. Generated by immunoSEQ multiplex PCR, the TCRdb table keeps only in-frame clones and is missing some. The sample comprises 70,000 to 95,000 clones, around 93% of which are singletons, and about 0.3% rests with the top ten. Sequences were derived from Tregs from blood, sampled before the transplant. Receptor source: a human donor who received a combined kidney and bone marrow transplant.

This chain's CDR3 is CASSLQGGIMSSEQYF. In nucleotides, the CDR3 is TGTGCCAGCAGCTTACAAGGGGGGATTATGAGTAGCGAGCAGTACTTC. J is TRBJ2-7 and V is TRBV7-8; D tentatively reads TRBD1 or TRBD2 (6 bases each). V dropped 2 bases and J dropped 6 bases, with 20 bases sitting between them. Germline loops: CDR1 SGHVS, CDR2 FQNEAQ. This CDR3 is built from 16 residues.

The rearrangement uses TRBV15 and TRBJ2-7, with D uncertain. The V end was cut by 5 bases, the J end by 2 bases, with 13 bases between. Germline V lookup: CDR1 LNHNV, CDR2 YYDKDF (reference sequence). The CDR3 runs to 14 residues. CDR3 coding DNA: TGTGCCACCAGCGGAACTACCGGGCCCTACGAGCAGTACTTC. It codes for CATSGTTGPYEQYF.

The chain employs TRBV4-1 and TRBJ2-2; 7 nucleotides agree with TRBD2. Per germline, CDR1 MGHRA and CDR2 YSYEKL. The ends lost 2 bases at V and 7 bases at J; junction bases unmatched: 7. This CDR3 is 15 amino acids long. This CDR3 is CASSQIRTRYGELFF. The CDR3 nucleotides are TGCGCCAGCAGCCAAATAAGGACTAGGTACGGGGAGCTGTTTTTT.

The chain couples TRBV18 to TRBJ1-1, with D hard to call. The CDR3 covers 13 residues. V lost 1 base and J 3 bases, leaving 6 bases between the germline ends. Per the germline V gene, CDR1 is KGHSH and CDR2 is LQKENI. CDR3 loop: CASSPLGDTEAFF. DNA of the CDR3: TGTGCCAGCTCACCACTTGGGGACACTGAAGCTTTCTTT.

The CDR3 nucleotides read TGTGCCACCAGCAGAGAGGGCCAGGTGCAAGAGACCCAGTACTTC. Translating gives CATSREGQVQETQYF. The gene calls are TRBV15 and TRBJ2-5; no clear D. Germline V lookup: CDR1 LNHNV, CDR2 YYDKDF (reference sequence). V lost 0 bases, J lost 2 bases, and 10 bases lay in between. The CDR3 extends over 15 amino acids. Full variable domain (missing parts from reference TRBV15 and TRBJ2-5): DAMVIQNPRYQVTQFGKPVTLSCSQTLNHNVMYWYQQKSSQAPKLLFHYYDKDFNNEADTPDNFQSRRPNTSFCFLDIRSPGLGDTAMYLCATSREGQVQETQYFGPGTRLLVL.

The chain joins TRBV11-3 to TRBJ2-5; TRBD1 agrees at 7 bases. Germline V gene data show CDR1 as SGHNT and CDR2 as YENEEA. The CDR3 length is 14 residues. V shed 5 bases and J 5 bases; nucleotides not matched to a gene: 8. CDR3 protein: CASSAQGVGETQYF. The CDR3 DNA reads TGTGCCAGCAGCGCTCAGGGGGTCGGGGAGACCCAGTACTTC.

The CDR3 is CASSSFEKLFF. CDR3 nucleotides: TGTGCCAGTTCTTCTTTTGAAAAACTGTTTTTT. The gene calls are TRBV19 and TRBJ1-4; D remains ambiguous. Germline CDR1 LNHDA, CDR2 SQIVND (reference sequence). Trimming removed 8 bases at V and 7 bases at J, with 8 bases between. CDR3 length: 11 amino acids.

CDR3 protein: CASSLDAGLGNEQFF. DNA for the CDR3: TGTGCCAGCAGCTTAGATGCGGGCCTAGGTAATGAGCAGTTCTTC. The genes are TRBV7-2 and TRBJ2-1; D possibly corresponds to TRBD2 (5 bases). The CDR3 is 15 residues long. From germline, CDR1 is SGHTA and CDR2 FQGNSA. V lost 1 base and J lost 7, with 14 bases in between.

The V and J genes are TRBV7-9 and TRBJ2-4; 12 nucleotides match TRBD2. The CDR3 is made up of 16 amino acids. Trimming cost V 5 bases and J 6 bases; bases outside gene matches: 8. Germline values: CDR1 SEHNR, CDR2 FQNEAQ (reference sequence). CDR3 sequence: CASSQDATSGRNIQYF. As DNA, the CDR3 is TGTGCCAGCAGCCAAGATGCGACTAGCGGGAGAAACATTCAGTACTTC.

V is TRBV27 and J is TRBJ2-3; a weak D match, TRBD2 (6 bases). The CDR3 totals 16 residues. V was shortened by 2 bases and J by 1 base, with 13 bases between the two germline ends. Germline V gene data show CDR1 as MNHEY and CDR2 as SMNVEV (reference sequence). The CDR3 DNA sequence: TGTGCCAGCAGTTTACAGGTCCAGCGGGGCACAGATACGCAGTATTTT. Its protein product is CASSLQVQRGTDTQYF.

This clone occurred once. The chain carries TRBV19 and TRBJ2-1; possible D gene TRBD2, 5 bases. Germline V gene lookup returns CDR1 LNHDA and CDR2 SQIVND (reference sequence). The CDR3 length is 15 residues. V lost 3 bases and J 2 bases, leaving 11 bases between the germline ends. The CDR3: CASSMGVTPYNEQFF. The DNA of the CDR3 is TGTGCCAGTAGTATGGGAGTAACCCCCTACAATGAGCAGTTCTTC.

V is TRBV10-3 and J is TRBJ2-7, with 7 positions matching TRBD2. Germline V gene sequence: CDR1 ENHRY, CDR2 SYGVKD. The CDR3 spans 14 residues. After removal of 5 bases from V and 0 bases from J, the junction contained 4 bases not matched to a gene. The chain's CDR3 is CAISPSGASYEQYF. The CDR3 coding sequence is TGTGCCATCAGTCCGAGCGGGGCCTCCTACGAGCAGTACTTC.

CDR3 nucleotides: TGTGCCAGCAGTTCAGGGGGGCTTTTGACTGAAGCTTTCTTT. Translating gives CASSSGGLLTEAFF. The V and J genes are TRBV28 and TRBJ1-1; 7 positions agree with TRBD1. Germline CDR1 MDHEN, CDR2 SYDVKM. The CDR3 totals 14 residues. Trimming cost V 4 bases and J 5 bases; bases outside gene matches: 7.

V gene TRBV6-5 combines with J gene TRBJ2-7; 10 positions match TRBD1. The CDR3 extends over 15 amino acids. Per the germline V gene, CDR1 is MNHEY and CDR2 is SVGAGI. Losses at the gene ends were 7 bases for V and 2 bases for J; bases not matched to a gene: 8. The CDR3 region is CASTMDRGATYEQYF. Written as DNA, the CDR3 is TGTGCCAGCACTATGGACAGGGGGGCCACCTACGAGCAGTACTTC.

The chain couples TRBV28 to TRBJ2-3; weak D call: TRBD2 (5 bases). Germline V lookup: CDR1 MDHEN, CDR2 SYDVKM. Trimming removed 2 bases at V and 0 bases at J, with 9 bases between. CDR3 length equals 15 residues. CDR3 region: CASSLAGSSTDTQYF. The CDR3, as DNA: TGTGCCAGCAGTTTAGCGGGCTCTAGCACAGATACGCAGTATTTT. The entire variable domain, with the rest obtained from reference TRBV28 and TRBJ2-3, is as follows: DVKVTQSSRYLVKRTGEKVFLECVQDMDHENMFWYRQDPGLGLRLIYFSYDVKMKEKGDIPEGYSVSREKKERFSLILESASTNQTSMYLCASSLAGSSTDTQYFGPGTRLTVL.

The chain has TRBV6-1 and TRBJ2-1; 9 nucleotides match TRBD1. The germline CDR1 and CDR2 sequences are MNHNS and SASEGT. With V trimmed by 0 bases and J by 6 bases, 6 bases remained unmatched. There are 16 residues in the CDR3. CDR3 in amino acids: CASSEADLDRGNEQFF. The CDR3 region has the DNA TGTGCCAGCAGTGAAGCGGACCTGGACAGGGGCAATGAGCAGTTCTTC.

This sequence joins TRBV19 and TRBJ1-2; D unclear. From germline, CDR1 is LNHDA and CDR2 SQIVND (reference sequence). The CDR3 covers 17 residues. V was clipped by 6 bases and J by 6 bases, with 26 bases between them. The DNA for the CDR3 is TGTGCCAGTAGCCCCTCCGACGGGAGAAGAGATAGGAATGGCTACACCTTC. Translating gives CASSPSDGRRDRNGYTF.

This sequence joins TRBV5-1 and TRBJ2-1, with TRBD1 matching 10 bases. The CDR3 spans 17 residues. J lost 5 bases, V lost 3 bases, and 11 bases had no gene match. Germline CDR1 and CDR2: SGHRS and YFSETQ. This CDR3 is CASSYLPSGTGDNEQFF. DNA for the CDR3: TGCGCCAGCAGCTACCTGCCATCCGGGACAGGGGACAATGAGCAGTTCTTC.

This sequence joins TRBV11-2 and TRBJ2-5; 13 nucleotides agree with TRBD2. CDR3 length equals 16 residues. V shed 4 bases and J 4 bases; nucleotides not matched to a gene: 6. Per the germline V gene, CDR1 is SGHAT and CDR2 is FQNNGV. The CDR3 is CASSSSGTSGAETQYF. The CDR3 DNA follows: TGTGCCAGCAGCTCTTCCGGGACTAGCGGGGCAGAGACCCAGTACTTC. The full variable domain, in which reference TRBV11-2 and TRBJ2-5 provide the parts outside the CDR3, is EAGVAQSPRYKIIEKRQSVAFWCNPISGHATLYWYQQILGQGPKLLIQFQNNGVVDDSQLPKDRFSAERLKGVDSTLKIQPAKLEDSAVYLCASSSSGTSGAETQYFGPGTRLLVL.

The DNA for the CDR3 is TGTGCCAGCAGCTTAGTGACTAGCGGGAAGTACGAGCAGTACTTC. Translation gives CASSLVTSGKYEQYF. V gene TRBV11-1 combines with J gene TRBJ2-7; TRBD2 aligns across 11 bases. CDR3 length: 15 residues. Germline CDR1 SGHAT, CDR2 FQDESV (reference sequence). The V and J ends lost 1 base and 4 bases, in that order; junction bases with no gene match: 3.

The rearrangement uses TRBV7-2 and TRBJ2-7; weak D call: TRBD2 (7 bases). V was pared by 5 bases and J by 3 bases, with 17 bases between. The CDR3 covers 15 residues. Germline V gene data show CDR1 as SGHTA and CDR2 as FQGNSA. CDR3 sequence reads: CASSPQGRGLYEQYF. In nucleotides, the CDR3 is TGTGCCAGCAGCCCCCAGGGGCGGGGGCTCTACGAGCAGTACTTC.

The rearrangement uses TRBV19 and TRBJ2-6; the D gene could be TRBD1 or TRBD2 (5 bases each). Between the trimmed V and J ends, which lost 7 bases and 0 bases, there was a span of 16 bases. This CDR3 has 17 amino acids. CDR1 LNHDA and CDR2 SQIVND come from the germline V gene (reference sequence). The chain's CDR3 is CASTPEGPTSGANVLTF. CDR3 nucleotide sequence: TGTGCCAGTACCCCCGAGGGACCTACCTCTGGGGCCAACGTCCTGACTTTC.

The chain employs TRBV19 and TRBJ2-3; D gene ambiguous. V gave up 2 bases and J gave up 2 bases, with 11 bases separating them. This CDR3 comprises 15 residues. Germline lookup yields CDR1 LNHDA and CDR2 SQIVND (reference sequence). The CDR3 region has the DNA TGTGCCAGTAGTATAATAGCCCGAGCCACAGATACGCAGTATTTT. As protein: CASSIIARATDTQYF.

The chain recombines TRBV28 with TRBJ2-3; the match to TRBD2 covers 7 bases. CDR1 is MDHEN, CDR2 SYDVKM, per germline. V lost 7 bases and J lost 0; bases outside the gene matches: 1. The CDR3 runs 13 residues. The CDR3 region is CASKGGSTDTQYF. In nucleotides, the CDR3 is TGTGCCAGCAAGGGAGGGAGCACAGATACGCAGTATTTT.